Listed below are T cell receptor beta chains from one sample, sequenced in a study of T cell repertoires in cytomegalovirus infection. From the reads, TCRdb called clonotypes with MiXCR, one entry per CDR3 protein. The profile shows some 180,000 distinct CDR3 sequences, roughly 15% of them singletons. The sequenced sample consisted of CD8+ T cells from PBMCs. These receptors all come from a human donor in good health (CMV status not recorded). Some clones in this sample may be carry-over from other donors' samples. Both conserved end residues are part of each CDR3. The D gene is left open where the match is weak. Clone size is not always given. Where it is, it says once, few, many or a class for expanded clones.

TRBJ2-7 TRBV4-1 many TRBD1 TGCGCCAGCAGCCAACCCGAACAGGGGGCAATGTACGAGCAGTACTTC CASSQPEQGAMYEQYF
TRBJ2-3 TRBV7-6 . . TGTGCCAGCAGCTTAAGGTCGGCAGGACCAGATACGCAGTATTTT CASSLRSAGPDTQYF
TRBJ2-5 TRBV11-2 many . TGTGCCAGCAGCTTAGATAGGGACAGACTAGGGGAGACCCAGTACTTC CASSLDRDRLGETQYF
TRBJ2-3 TRBV6-1 . . TGTGCCAGCAGTGAAGCAGTACACAGGGCTACAACTCGGGGGCAGTATTTT CASSEAVHRATTRGQYF
TRBJ1-5 TRBV28 . TRBD1 TGTGCCAGCACCCCCAGCGGGGCAGGGGGTTTCCCTTTGAGCAATCAGCCCCAGCATTTT CASTPSGAGGFPLSNQPQHF
TRBJ1-1 TRBV6-1 few . TGTGCCAGCAGTGAAAGGCAGGGTGTGAACACTGAAGCTTTCTTT CASSERQGVNTEAFF
TRBJ2-3 TRBV4-3 . . TGCGCCAGCAGTCGGGACTTTAGCGGCACAGATACGCAGTATTTT CASSRDFSGTDTQYF
TRBJ1-4 TRBV20-1 . . TGCAGTGCGACCGGCGGAGGGACAACTAATGAAAAACTGTTTTTT CSATGGGTTNEKLFF
TRBJ2-7 TRBV29-1 . . TGCAGCGTTGGTGAGGCTCTGAGCTCCTACGAGCAGTACTTC CSVGEALSSYEQYF
TRBJ2-5 TRBV6-2/TRBV6-3 . . TGTGCCAGCGAGGGGGTCGGGGAGACCCAGTACTTC CASEGVGETQYF
TRBJ2-7 TRBV7-9 few TRBD1 TGTGCCAGCAGCTCTGACAGGGGGCGCGTTCCTTACGAGCAGTACTTC CASSSDRGRVPYEQYF
TRBJ1-1 TRBV6-1 . TRBD1 TGTGCCAGCAGTCCGGGACAGGGGCTCTTAATGGGGACTGAAGCTTTCTTT CASSPGQGLLMGTEAFF
TRBJ1-2 TRBV7-2 . . TGTGCCAGCAGCTTCCCCTCCGATGACTGGGTACAATATGGCTACACCTTC CASSFPSDDWVQYGYTF
TRBJ2-7 TRBV19 few . TGTGCCAGTAGCCGTCAGGGCACCTACGAGCAGTACTTC CASSRQGTYEQYF
TRBJ2-1 TRBV6-2/TRBV6-3 many TRBD2 TGTGCCAGCAGTGAAAGCGGGGGAGGCTACAATGAGCAGTTCTTC CASSESGGGYNEQFF
TRBJ1-1 TRBV4-3 . . TGCGCCAGCAGCCCTGCTTATGGGGAGGACACTGAAGCTTTCTTT CASSPAYGEDTEAFF
TRBJ2-1 TRBV20-1 . . TGCAGTGCTAGGAGGCAGGGGCACTACAATGAGCAGTTCTTC CSARRQGHYNEQFF
TRBJ2-3 TRBV4-1 . TRBD1 TGCGCCAGCAGCGGCCGAGGGACAGGGGAAAACACAGATACGCAGTATTTT CASSGRGTGENTDTQYF
TRBJ1-6 TRBV7-2 few . TGTGCCAGCAGCACCGCGGGACCCCTGAGCTCCTATAATTCACCCCTCCACTTT CASSTAGPLSSYNSPLHF
TRBJ2-6 TRBV7-6 . . TGTGCCAGCAGCTTGGACCGCGGGGGGGCCAACGTCCTGACTTTC CASSLDRGGANVLTF
TRBJ2-7 TRBV29-1 . . TGCAGCGTTGTGGCGGCTGGGGAGCAGTACTTC CSVVAAGEQYF
TRBJ1-1 TRBV14 few . TGTGCCAGCAGCCAAGTAGGTCGTTACAGGGAGGACACTGAAGCTTTCTTT CASSQVGRYREDTEAFF
TRBJ1-5 TRBV12-3/TRBV12-4 many TRBD1 TGTGCCAGCAGCCCCGGGACAGGGAATCAGCCCCAGCATTTT CASSPGTGNQPQHF
TRBJ1-1 TRBV6-1 . . TGTGCCAGCAGTGTGAGACACGTCCCAGTGAACACTGAAGCTTTCTTT CASSVRHVPVNTEAFF
TRBJ2-1 TRBV7-2 few . TGTGCCAGCAGCTCCCGGGCCCACAATGAGCAGTTCTTC CASSSRAHNEQFF
TRBJ2-7 TRBV7-6 few TRBD1 TGTGCCAGCAGCTTAGAGTTGACAGGGGGTACCTACGAGCAGTACTTC CASSLELTGGTYEQYF
TRBJ2-7 TRBV6-6 . . TGTGCCAGCAGTCCAGTAATCTACGAGCAGTACTTC CASSPVIYEQYF
TRBJ2-7 TRBV7-9 . TRBD1 TGTGCCAGCAGCTTAGAAGAGGACAGGGTTCCTTCCTACGAGCAGTACTTC CASSLEEDRVPSYEQYF
TRBJ1-2 TRBV7-9 many TRBD1 TGTGCCAGCAGCTTATCCGGGACAGTTTTTGGAGGCTACACCTTC CASSLSGTVFGGYTF
TRBJ1-1 TRBV7-2 few . TGTGCCAGCAGCCCCGTCTCTGAAGCTTTCTTT CASSPVSEAFF
TRBJ1-6 TRBV7-2 many . TGTGCCAGCAGCTCGGAGTGGGACTCCTATAATTCACCCCTCCACTTT CASSSEWDSYNSPLHF
TRBJ2-1 TRBV29-1 few TRBD1 TGCAGCGTTGAAGACGCGGACAGGGGATCCTACAATGAGCAGTTCTTC CSVEDADRGSYNEQFF
TRBJ2-7 TRBV7-8 . TRBD1 TGTGCCAGCAGCTACCTGGACAGGAGCTACGGTCGGGAGCAGTACTTC CASSYLDRSYGREQYF
TRBJ1-1 TRBV20-1 . . TGCAGTGCTAGAGTAGGGGGGCTCGGGACTGAAGCTTTCTTT CSARVGGLGTEAFF
TRBJ2-5 TRBV7-6 . . TGTGCCAGCAGCCATCAGTTCCGGGGACCCTCAGAAGAGACCCAGTACTTC CASSHQFRGPSEETQYF
TRBJ2-3 TRBV6-5 . TRBD1 TGTGCCAGCAGTTACGGACGACAGGGTATCAGCACAGATACGCAGTATTTT CASSYGRQGISTDTQYF
TRBJ1-1 TRBV7-9 few . TGTGCCAGCAGCTTAGTCGTCCGGACCAACACTGAAGCTTTCTTT CASSLVVRTNTEAFF
TRBJ1-6 TRBV7-8 once TRBD1 TGTGCCAGCATCTCGGACAGGGTCTATAATTCACCCCTCCACTTT CASISDRVYNSPLHF
TRBJ2-1 TRBV12-3/TRBV12-4 . . TGTGCCAGCAGTTTTGGTCCCGAGGGCAATGAGCAGTTCTTC CASSFGPEGNEQFF
TRBJ2-3 TRBV6-5 . TRBD2 TGTGCCAGCAGTTACTCTGCGGGGGGCGTGACAGATACGCAGTATTTT CASSYSAGGVTDTQYF
TRBJ2-1 TRBV7-2 . . TGTGCCAGCAGCTTCGACATCAATGAGCAGTTCTTC CASSFDINEQFF
TRBJ1-1 TRBV6-1 few . TGTGCCAGCAGTTACACACAGACGAACACTGAAGCTTTCTTT CASSYTQTNTEAFF
TRBJ2-7 TRBV15 few . TGTGCCACCAGCAGAGGGAGGGGAGGCTACGAGCAGTACTTC CATSRGRGGYEQYF
TRBJ1-1 TRBV29-1 few TRBD1 TGCAGCGTGTCAAGGGACAGCCTGAACACTGAAGCTTTCTTT CSVSRDSLNTEAFF
TRBJ2-3 TRBV5-5 . TRBD1 TGTGCCAGCAGCGGTTCTCGGACAGGGGCCAGCACAGATACGCAGTATTTT CASSGSRTGASTDTQYF
TRBJ2-1 TRBV7-9 . TRBD1 TGTGCCAGCATCCCTTTCCCCGGGACAGGGTACGATGAGCAGTTCTTC CASIPFPGTGYDEQFF
TRBJ1-1 TRBV9 . . TGTGCCAGCAGCGCGACCGGGAGATCTTTCTTT CASSATGRSFF
TRBJ2-1 TRBV2 . TRBD2 TGTGCCAGCAGTGAGGCGAATCGAGCGGGGGATGAGCAGTTCTTC CASSEANRAGDEQFF
TRBJ1-5 TRBV6-5 few . TGTGCCAGCAGAAGCGATAGCAATCAGCCCCAGCATTTT CASRSDSNQPQHF
TRBJ1-1 TRBV20-1 few TRBD1 TGCAGTGCCGTGACAGGGTTGAACACTGAAGCTTTCTTT CSAVTGLNTEAFF
TRBJ2-1 TRBV12-3/TRBV12-4 . . TGTGCCAGCAGTTTAGGGGCAGGGTCCTACAATGAGCAGTTCTTC CASSLGAGSYNEQFF
TRBJ1-1 TRBV20-1 few . TGCAGTCCCAAATTCGAAGGGAACACTGAAGCTTTCTTT CSPKFEGNTEAFF